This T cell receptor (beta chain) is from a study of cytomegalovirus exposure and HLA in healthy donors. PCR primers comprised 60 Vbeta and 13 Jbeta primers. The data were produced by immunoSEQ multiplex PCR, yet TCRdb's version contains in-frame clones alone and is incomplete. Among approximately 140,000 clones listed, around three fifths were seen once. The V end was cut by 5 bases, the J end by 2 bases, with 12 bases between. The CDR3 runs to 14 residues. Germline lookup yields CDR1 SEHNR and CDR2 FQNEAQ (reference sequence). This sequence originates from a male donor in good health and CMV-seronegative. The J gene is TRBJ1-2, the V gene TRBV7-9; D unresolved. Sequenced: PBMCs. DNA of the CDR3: TGTGCCAGCAGCCCCCGATTCGGGAACTATGGCTACACCTTC. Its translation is CASSPRFGNYGYTF.